This passage covers 8 T cell receptor beta chains from one sample sequenced in a study of cytomegalovirus exposure and HLA in healthy donors. The PCR contained 60 Vbeta and 13 Jbeta primers. Sequencing was performed with immunoSEQ multiplex PCR; in TCRdb, only in-frame clones are kept and a portion is missing. Of 150,000 to 200,000 clones in the sample, roughly 71% were seen once. Material: PBMCs. The receptors were gathered from a woman in her fifties or sixties in good health and CMV-seropositive.

The V call is TRBV10-2, the J call TRBJ2-1; 9 bases agree with TRBD2. Germline CDR1 WSHSY, CDR2 SAAADI. V trimming: 8 bases; J trimming: 5 bases; junction bases outside the gene matches: 1. This CDR3 has 12 amino acids. The CDR3 sequence is CASERGDNEQFF. The CDR3 DNA sequence: TGCGCCAGCGAGCGGGGGGACAATGAGCAGTTCTTC.

This clone was counted between two and nine times. V and J are TRBV6-1 and TRBJ1-1, with 7 positions matching TRBD1. The trim removed 4 bases at V and 7 bases at J, leaving 18 bases unmatched. Germline V gene sequence: CDR1 MNHNS, CDR2 SASEGT. The CDR3 spans 17 residues. The DNA of the CDR3 is TGTGCCAGCAGTGGTTTAGGGTCAGGGGGATCTCTCAATGAAGCTTTCTTT. This sequence encodes CASSGLGSGGSLNEAFF.

The chain recombines TRBV2 with TRBJ1-2, with 7 bases matching TRBD1. This CDR3 has 12 amino acids. CDR1 and CDR2 from the germline V gene are SNHLY and FYNNEI. The ends lost 6 bases at V and 4 bases at J; junction bases unmatched: 2. The chain's CDR3 is CASSNRGYGYTF. The CDR3 bases are TGTGCCAGCAGCAACAGGGGCTATGGCTACACCTTC.

This chain connects TRBV5-5 to TRBJ1-1; 7 bases line up with TRBD1. This CDR3 is 14 amino acids long. Per germline, CDR1 SGHKS and CDR2 YYEKEE (reference sequence). The J segment lost 6 bases and the V segment lost 4 bases, leaving 9 bases of the junction unmatched. CDR3 protein: CASSATTGDPEAFF. The CDR3 DNA reads TGTGCCAGCAGCGCAACCACAGGGGACCCTGAAGCTTTCTTT.

The V gene is TRBV5-1, the J gene TRBJ1-3; no definite D call. Trimming left V 0 bases short and J 7 bases short, with 11 bases between. The CDR3 consists of 14 residues. The V gene's germline CDR1 is SGHRS and CDR2 YFSETQ. The CDR3 bases are TGCGCCAGCAGCTTGGCCGGGGTAGAGAACACCATATATTTT. It yields the protein CASSLAGVENTIYF.

The V gene is TRBV18, the J gene TRBJ2-3, with 7 bases identical to TRBD1. With V trimmed by 3 bases and J by 2 bases, 5 bases remained unmatched. Germline CDR1 KGHSH, CDR2 LQKENI. This CDR3 has 15 amino acids. The CDR3 reads CASSPPGQNTDTQYF. The CDR3 nucleotides read TGTGCCAGCTCACCTCCGGGACAGAACACAGATACGCAGTATTTT.

The rearrangement joins TRBV7-7 to TRBJ2-2; TRBD1 agrees at 11 bases. The germline CDR1 and CDR2 sequences are SSHAT and FNYEAQ (reference sequence). The junction had 4 bases not matched to a gene; V was cut back by 4 bases and J by 3 bases. This CDR3 has 16 residues. CDR3 protein: CASSSWTGGDTGELFF. The DNA of the CDR3 is TGTGCCAGCAGCTCTTGGACAGGGGGCGACACCGGGGAGCTGTTTTTT.

Comment on this clone: The germline gene is not matched at one end of the junction; a read error may be the cause. J is TRBJ2-3 and V is TRBV19; TRBD1 matches at 9 bases. The germline V gene has CDR1 LNHDA and CDR2 SQIVND (reference sequence). The CDR3 spans 15 residues. The CDR3 reads CASSRMGTGIDTQCF. CDR3 coding DNA: TGTGCCAGTAGCCGGATGGGGACAGGGATAGATACGCAGTGTTTT.